The entry below gives a single T cell receptor beta chain sequence along with its context. This CDR3 region has 12 residues. CDR1 LGHDT and CDR2 YNNKEL come from the germline V gene (reference sequence). The ends were cut back, 3 bases at V and 13 bases at J, with 15 bases in the middle. This sample is drawn from a study of blood T cell repertoires in COVID-19. Across the study: Samples came from the United States, Italy and Spain, spanning acute and convalescent COVID-19.

In the original processing: Reference gene primers were amplified, and this amplification served to estimate nucleated cell counts. The protocol was immunoSEQ multiplex PCR, while the TCRdb copy is restricted to in-frame clones and leaves out a portion. For V, J and clone size, that table is used; D and trimming come from the DNA. The table lists roughly 49,000 clones, about nine tenths of them singletons. Sequencing input: peripheral blood. The V gene is TRBV3-1 (or the pseudogene TRBV3-2), the J gene TRBJ2-5; tentatively, D is TRBD2 (5 bases). This TCR was recovered from a man aged 45-65 years with active COVID-19. The CDR3 sequence: CASSQMDSDPYF. The CDR3 coding sequence is TGTGCCAGCAGCCAGATGGATAGCGATCCGTACTTC.